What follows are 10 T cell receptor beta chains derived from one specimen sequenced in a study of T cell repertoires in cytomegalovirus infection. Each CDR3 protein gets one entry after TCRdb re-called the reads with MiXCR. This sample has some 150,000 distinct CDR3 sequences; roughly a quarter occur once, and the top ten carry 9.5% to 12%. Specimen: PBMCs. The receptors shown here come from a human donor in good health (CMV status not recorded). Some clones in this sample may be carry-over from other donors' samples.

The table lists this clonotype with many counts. CDR3 nucleotides: TGTGCCAGCAGCTTACGATTTCGCGGGGGGCCGGATACGCAGTATTTT. It specifies CASSLRFRGGPDTQYF. This chain connects TRBV7-8 to TRBJ2-3; TRBD2 matches at 8 bases. After removal of 2 bases from V and 6 bases from J, the junction contained 10 bases not matched to a gene. CDR1 and CDR2 (germline): SGHVS, FQNEAQ. This CDR3 contains 16 residues.

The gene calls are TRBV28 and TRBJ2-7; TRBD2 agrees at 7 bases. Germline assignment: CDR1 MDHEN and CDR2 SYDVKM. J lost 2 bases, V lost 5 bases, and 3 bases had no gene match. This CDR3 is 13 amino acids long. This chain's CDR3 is CASSVGTTYEQYF. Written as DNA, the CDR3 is TGTGCCAGCAGTGTCGGGACTACCTACGAGCAGTACTTC.

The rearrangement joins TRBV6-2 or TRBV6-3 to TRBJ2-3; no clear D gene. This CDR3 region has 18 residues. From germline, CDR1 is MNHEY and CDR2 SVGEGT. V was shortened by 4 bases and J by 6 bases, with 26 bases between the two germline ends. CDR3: CASSLEGVSFFELDTQYF. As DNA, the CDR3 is TGTGCCAGCAGTTTGGAAGGTGTTAGCTTCTTCGAACTGGATACGCAGTATTTT.

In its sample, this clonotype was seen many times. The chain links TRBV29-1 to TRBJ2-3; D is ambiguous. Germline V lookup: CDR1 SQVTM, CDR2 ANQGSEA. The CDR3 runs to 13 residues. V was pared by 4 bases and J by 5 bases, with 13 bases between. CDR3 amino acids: CSVGGPNGDTQYF. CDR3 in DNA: TGCAGCGTTGGTGGACCCAACGGAGATACGCAGTATTTT.

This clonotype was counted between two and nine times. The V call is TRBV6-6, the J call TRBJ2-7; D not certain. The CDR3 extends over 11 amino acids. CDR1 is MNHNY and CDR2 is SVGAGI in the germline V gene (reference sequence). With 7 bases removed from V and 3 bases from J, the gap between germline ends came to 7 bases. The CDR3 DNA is TGTGCCAGCAAGGGTCTCTACGAGCAGTACTTC. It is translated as CASKGLYEQYF.

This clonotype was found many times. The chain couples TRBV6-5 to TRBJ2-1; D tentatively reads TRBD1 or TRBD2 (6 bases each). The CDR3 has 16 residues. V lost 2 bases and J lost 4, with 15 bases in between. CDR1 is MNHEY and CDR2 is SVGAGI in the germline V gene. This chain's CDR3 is CASSYLKGGRYNEQFF. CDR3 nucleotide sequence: TGTGCCAGCAGTTACCTTAAGGGGGGCAGGTACAATGAGCAGTTCTTC.

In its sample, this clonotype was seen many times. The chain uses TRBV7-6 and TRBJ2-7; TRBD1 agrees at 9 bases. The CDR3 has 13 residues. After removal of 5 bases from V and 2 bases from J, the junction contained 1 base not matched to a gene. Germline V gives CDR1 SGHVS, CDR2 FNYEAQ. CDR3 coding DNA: TGTGCCAGCAGCCGACAGGGGGCCTACGAGCAGTACTTC. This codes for CASSRQGAYEQYF.

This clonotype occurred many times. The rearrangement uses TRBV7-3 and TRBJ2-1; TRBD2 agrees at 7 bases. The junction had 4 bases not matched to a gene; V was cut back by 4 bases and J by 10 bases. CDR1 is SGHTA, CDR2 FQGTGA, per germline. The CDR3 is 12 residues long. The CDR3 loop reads CASSWEGREQFF. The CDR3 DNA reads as TGTGCCAGCAGCTGGGAGGGCAGGGAGCAGTTCTTC.

CDR3 bases: TGTGCCAGCAGCGAGACAGGGTTCAACACTGAAGCTTTCTTT. Protein product: CASSETGFNTEAFF. The chain joins TRBV7-3 to TRBJ1-1; 7 nucleotides agree with TRBD1. Germline-derived CDR1 and CDR2 are SGHTA and FQGTGA. This CDR3 is 14 amino acids long. The ends lost 5 bases at V and 2 bases at J; junction bases unmatched: 5.

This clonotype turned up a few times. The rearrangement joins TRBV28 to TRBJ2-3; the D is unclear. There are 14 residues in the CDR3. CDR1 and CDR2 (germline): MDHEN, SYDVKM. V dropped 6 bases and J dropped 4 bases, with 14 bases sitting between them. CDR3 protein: CASRWTGGADTQYF. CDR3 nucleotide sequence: TGTGCCAGCAGGTGGACGGGCGGCGCAGATACGCAGTATTTT.